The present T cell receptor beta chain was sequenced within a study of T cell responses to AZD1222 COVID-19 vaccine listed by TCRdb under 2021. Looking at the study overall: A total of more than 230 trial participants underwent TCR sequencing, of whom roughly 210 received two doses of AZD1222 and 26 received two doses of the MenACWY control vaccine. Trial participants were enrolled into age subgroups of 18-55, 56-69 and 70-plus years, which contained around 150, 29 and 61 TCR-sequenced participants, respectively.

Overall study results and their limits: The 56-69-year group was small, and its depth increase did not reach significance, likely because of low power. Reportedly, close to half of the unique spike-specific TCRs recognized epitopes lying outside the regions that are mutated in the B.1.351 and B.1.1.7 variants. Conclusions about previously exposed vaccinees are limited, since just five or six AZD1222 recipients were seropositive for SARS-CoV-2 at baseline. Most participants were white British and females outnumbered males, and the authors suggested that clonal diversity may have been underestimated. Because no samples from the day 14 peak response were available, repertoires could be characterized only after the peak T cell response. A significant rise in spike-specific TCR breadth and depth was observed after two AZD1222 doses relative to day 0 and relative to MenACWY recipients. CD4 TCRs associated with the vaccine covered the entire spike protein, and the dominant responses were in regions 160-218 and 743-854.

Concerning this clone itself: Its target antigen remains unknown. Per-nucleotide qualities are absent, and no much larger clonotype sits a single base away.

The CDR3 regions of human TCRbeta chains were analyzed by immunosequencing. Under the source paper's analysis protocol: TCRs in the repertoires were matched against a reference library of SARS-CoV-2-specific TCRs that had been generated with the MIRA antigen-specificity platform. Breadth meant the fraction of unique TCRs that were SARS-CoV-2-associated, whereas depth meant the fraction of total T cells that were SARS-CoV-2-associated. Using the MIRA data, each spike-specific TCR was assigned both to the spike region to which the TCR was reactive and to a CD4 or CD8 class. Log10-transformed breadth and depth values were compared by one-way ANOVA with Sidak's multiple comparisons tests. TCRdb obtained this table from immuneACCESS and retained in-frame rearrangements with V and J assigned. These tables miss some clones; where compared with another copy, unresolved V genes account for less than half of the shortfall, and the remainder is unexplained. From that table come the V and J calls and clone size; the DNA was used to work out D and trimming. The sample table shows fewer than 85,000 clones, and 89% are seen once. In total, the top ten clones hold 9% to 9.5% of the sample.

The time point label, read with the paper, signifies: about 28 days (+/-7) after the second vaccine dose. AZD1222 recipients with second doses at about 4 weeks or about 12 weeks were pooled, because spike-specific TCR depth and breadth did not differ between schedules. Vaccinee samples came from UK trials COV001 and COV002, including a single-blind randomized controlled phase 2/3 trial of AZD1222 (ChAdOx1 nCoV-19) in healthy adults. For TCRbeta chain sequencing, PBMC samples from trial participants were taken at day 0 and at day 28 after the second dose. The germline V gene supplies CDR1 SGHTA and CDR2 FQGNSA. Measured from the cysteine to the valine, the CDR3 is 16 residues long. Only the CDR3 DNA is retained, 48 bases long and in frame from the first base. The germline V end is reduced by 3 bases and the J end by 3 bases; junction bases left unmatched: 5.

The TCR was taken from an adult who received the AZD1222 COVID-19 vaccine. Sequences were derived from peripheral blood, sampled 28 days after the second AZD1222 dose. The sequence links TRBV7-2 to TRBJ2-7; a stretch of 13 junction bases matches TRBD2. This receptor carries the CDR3 CASSLGRLAGGYEQYV. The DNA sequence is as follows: TGTGCCAGCAGCTTGGGACGACTAGCGGGAGGCTACGAGCAGTACGTC.